These 14 T cell receptor beta chains were all obtained from the same sample, sequenced in a study of blood T cell repertoires in COVID-19. The table came from immunoSEQ multiplex PCR; TCRdb's copy has only in-frame clones and leaves some out. The table lists roughly 170,000 clones, less than 85% of them singletons. Sequenced input: PBMCs or T cells enriched from blood (not recorded which). The source of these receptors is a man aged 50 or older who had recovered from COVID-19.

The chain combines TRBV5-8 with TRBJ2-1, with 8 bases identical to TRBD2. V was clipped by 1 base and J by 4 bases; unmatched bases: 4. The germline CDR1 and CDR2 sequences are SGHTS and YDEGEE. The CDR3 is 15 residues long. CDR3 sequence (DNA): TGTGCCAGCAGCTTGAGAGCGGGGGAGTACAATGAGCAGTTCTTC. Protein: CASSLRAGEYNEQFF.

This clone occurred a few times. The rearrangement joins TRBV10-3 to TRBJ2-6; D remains unclear. The length of the CDR3 is 14 residues. Trimming took off 4 bases at V and 2 bases at J, with 6 bases between the two ends. CDR1 ENHRY and CDR2 SYGVKD come from the germline V gene. CDR3 loop: CAISAQTGANVLTF. The CDR3 DNA sequence: TGTGCCATCAGTGCACAGACTGGGGCCAACGTCCTGACTTTC.

The rearrangement links TRBV27 to TRBJ2-7; D perhaps matches TRBD1 (5 bases). With 2 bases removed from V and 5 bases from J, the gap between germline ends came to 19 bases. The CDR3 runs 16 residues. The germline gives CDR1 MNHEY, CDR2 SMNVEV (reference sequence). The CDR3: CASSLRGGDGRDEQYF. The CDR3 DNA follows: TGTGCCAGCAGTTTAAGGGGTGGGGATGGTAGAGACGAGCAGTACTTC.

The rearrangement uses TRBV4-2 and TRBJ2-2; 7 nucleotides agree with TRBD1. CDR1 LGHNA and CDR2 YNFKEQ come from the germline V gene. The CDR3 totals 15 residues. Trimming at V came to 4 bases and at J to 4 bases, leaving 6 bases not matched to a gene. The CDR3 sequence is CASSLEGASTGELFF. CDR3 coding DNA: TGTGCCAGCAGCCTAGAGGGGGCGAGCACCGGGGAGCTGTTTTTT.

The chain couples TRBV7-2 to TRBJ1-5; 8 nucleotides match TRBD1. This CDR3 has 15 residues. Germline V gene lookup returns CDR1 SGHTA and CDR2 FQGNSA. Trimming cost V 5 bases and J 3 bases; bases outside gene matches: 6. The CDR3 loop reads CASSLRTGLNQPQHF. The CDR3 DNA reads TGTGCCAGCAGCCTCCGGACAGGGCTCAATCAGCCCCAGCATTTT.

CDR3 nucleotides: TGTGCCAGCAGCCCAGGACAGTATAATTCACCCCTCCACTTT. This sequence encodes CASSPGQYNSPLHF. This rearrangement joins TRBV7-8 to TRBJ1-6, with D perhaps TRBD1 (6 bases). The V end lost 5 bases, the J end lost 4 bases, and 9 bases lay between the germline ends. Per the germline V gene, CDR1 is SGHVS and CDR2 is FQNEAQ. The CDR3 is 14 residues long.

This chain links TRBV2 with TRBJ1-2; D call uncertain. The CDR3 has 13 amino acids. The V end was cut by 2 bases, the J end by 5 bases, with 9 bases between. CDR1 and CDR2 from the germline V gene are SNHLY and FYNNEI. In nucleotides, the CDR3 is TGTGCCAGCAGTGAATGGGCCGATTATGGCTACACCTTC. Translation gives CASSEWADYGYTF.

This clone was seen a few times. The V and J genes are TRBV7-8 and TRBJ2-7; 8 bases align to TRBD1. CDR1 is SGHVS, CDR2 FQNEAQ, per germline. J was trimmed by 5 bases and V by 6 bases; bases with no gene match: 12. The length of the CDR3 is 15 residues. CDR3 protein: CASRSKDREDNEQYF. CDR3 DNA: TGTGCCAGCAGATCAAAGGACAGGGAGGACAACGAGCAGTACTTC.

In this sample, this clone turned up many times. The rearrangement uses TRBV5-1 and TRBJ2-2; TRBD1 might be the D (6 bases). The V and J ends lost 5 bases and 4 bases respectively, with 21 bases between them. The germline CDR1 and CDR2 sequences are SGHRS and YFSETQ. This CDR3 spans 17 amino acids. The CDR3 spells CASRAGVLTISTGELFF. The CDR3 coding sequence is TGCGCCAGCAGGGCAGGGGTATTAACTATCAGCACCGGGGAGCTGTTTTTT.

V is TRBV10-3 and J is TRBJ2-7; weak D call: TRBD1 (6 bases). The ends were cut back, 6 bases at V and 5 bases at J, with 14 bases in the middle. This CDR3 is 13 amino acids long. The germline CDR1 and CDR2 sequences are ENHRY and SYGVKD. CDR3 loop: CAIRGQTSNEQYF. The DNA for the CDR3 is TGTGCCATCAGAGGACAGACGTCGAACGAGCAGTACTTC.

The rearrangement uses TRBV11-2 and TRBJ2-7; no reliable D call. The CDR3 length is 14 residues. Trimming stripped 0 bases from V and 1 base from J, with 7 bases between. CDR1 SGHAT and CDR2 FQNNGV come from the germline V gene. The CDR3 is CASSLDRLSYEQYF. Written as DNA, the CDR3 is TGTGCCAGCAGCTTAGACAGGCTATCCTACGAGCAGTACTTC. Full variable domain (rest looked up from reference TRBV11-2 and TRBJ2-7): EAGVAQSPRYKIIEKRQSVAFWCNPISGHATLYWYQQILGQGPKLLIQFQNNGVVDDSQLPKDRFSAERLKGVDSTLKIQPAKLEDSAVYLCASSLDRLSYEQYFGPGTRLTVT.

The J gene is TRBJ2-7, the V gene TRBV7-9; 8 bases agree with TRBD1. Germline assignment: CDR1 SEHNR and CDR2 FQNEAQ (reference sequence). The CDR3 spans 14 residues. V dropped 5 bases and J dropped 5; count of bases not matched to a gene: 8. CDR3 sequence: CASSNDRGLDEQYF. The CDR3 region has the DNA TGTGCCAGCAGCAACGACAGGGGACTGGACGAGCAGTACTTC. The variable domain in full, completed from reference TRBV7-9 and TRBJ2-7, reads DTGVSQNPRHKITKRGQNVTFRCDPISEHNRLYWYRQTLGQGPEFLTYFQNEAQLEKSRLLSDRFSAERPKGSFSTLEIQRTEQGDSAMYLCASSNDRGLDEQYFGPGTRLTVT.

This chain connects TRBV7-9 to TRBJ2-7; TRBD1 agrees at 10 bases. Losses at the gene ends were 5 bases for V and 6 bases for J; bases not matched to a gene: 16. Per the germline V gene, CDR1 is SEHNR and CDR2 is FQNEAQ (reference sequence). The CDR3 has 17 amino acids. This CDR3 reads CASSARGSGTGVVEQYF. The CDR3 bases are TGTGCCAGCAGCGCTCGAGGTTCCGGGACAGGGGTTGTCGAGCAGTACTTC.

The chain joins TRBV5-1 to TRBJ2-5, with 7 bases matching TRBD1. With V trimmed by 5 bases and J by 4 bases, 14 bases remained unmatched. This CDR3 has 16 amino acids. Germline assignment: CDR1 SGHRS and CDR2 YFSETQ. CDR3 DNA: TGCGCCAGCAGTGGGGGTCGAGGGGGCGTCGGAGAGACCCAGTACTTC. This encodes CASSGGRGGVGETQYF.